This is a list of T cell receptor beta chains from one sample in a study of T cells in Graves' hyperthyroidism and ophthalmopathy. TCRdb re-derived calls from the multiplex PCR reads in MiXCR, one entry per CDR3 protein. The profile covers roughly 570,000 distinct CDR3 sequences, with approximately 44% appearing a single time and under 20% taken by the ten largest. Sample: peripheral blood or thyroid tissue (not recorded which). The receptors stem from an adult woman with Graves' disease, either hyperthyroidism or ophthalmopathy (not recorded which). The CDR3 runs from the conserved cysteine through the conserved F or W. A D gene is named only where the DNA matches it firmly. Not every row has a clone size; where given, it reads once, few, many or a size class.

>TRBV7-9|-|many|TRBJ2-7
CASSLGANSGEQYF
TGTGCCAGCAGCTTAGGTGCTAACTCGGGGGAGCAGTACTTC
>TRBV19|-|-|TRBJ1-5
CASSLGRRAGADQPQHF
TGTGCCAGCAGTTTAGGGCGGAGGGCAGGGGCTGATCAGCCCCAGCATTTT
>TRBV7-3|TRBD2|many|TRBJ2-2
CASSLGTSGSPGELFF
TGTGCCAGCAGCTTAGGGACTAGCGGGAGCCCCGGGGAGCTGTTTTTT
>TRBV7-9|TRBD1|-|TRBJ1-4
CASSITGGGEKLFF
TGTGCCAGCAGCATTACAGGGGGCGGTGAAAAACTGTTTTTT
>TRBV4-1|-|once|TRBJ1-2
CASSQGVAAYTF
TGCGCCAGCAGCCAAGGAGTGGCGGCCTACACCTTC
>TRBV10-3|TRBD1|-|TRBJ1-2
CAIATSSRTGTAYGYTF
TGTGCCATTGCCACCAGCAGTAGAACCGGGACAGCCTATGGCTACACCTTC
>TRBV9|-|many|TRBJ2-2
CASSGSRDGELFF
TGTGCCAGCAGCGGATCCCGGGACGGGGAGCTGTTTTTT
>TRBV20-1|TRBD1|-|TRBJ1-5
CSADVVGQGANGQPQHF
TGCAGTGCTGACGTGGTGGGACAGGGGGCGAATGGTCAGCCCCAGCATTTT
>TRBV19|TRBD2|many|TRBJ2-3
CARTSERDVTDTQYF
TGTGCCAGGACCTCGGAGCGGGACGTCACAGATACGCAGTATTTT
>TRBV3-1|-|few|TRBJ2-7
CASSVGLLAYEQYF
TGTGCCAGCAGCGTCGGGTTATTAGCCTACGAGCAGTACTTC
>TRBV28|TRBD1|-|TRBJ1-4
CASSALQGRGEKLFF
TGTGCCAGCAGTGCGCTACAGGGGAGGGGTGAAAAACTGTTTTTT
>TRBV12-3/TRBV12-4|TRBD1|-|TRBJ2-5
CASSWPGQGERETQYF
TGTGCCAGCAGTTGGCCGGGACAGGGAGAGAGAGAGACCCAGTACTTC
>TRBV5-1|TRBD1|many|TRBJ1-6
CASSSPPGQGASPLHF
TGCGCCAGCAGCTCTCCCCCGGGACAGGGAGCTTCACCCCTCCACTTT
>TRBV6-1|TRBD1|few|TRBJ2-7
CASSLPLTGMDSYSYEQYF
TGTGCCAGCAGTTTACCCCTGACAGGGATGGACTCTTACTCCTACGAGCAGTACTTC
>TRBV20-1|-|many|TRBJ1-2
CSALETGPTDGYTF
TGCAGTGCCCTCGAGACTGGTCCCACCGATGGCTACACCTTC
>TRBV20-1|-|-|TRBJ1-6
CSGTRDLEEKALHF
TGCAGTGGAACTAGAGATCTCGAGGAAAAGGCCCTCCACTTT
>TRBV2|-|-|TRBJ2-2
CASSEWPNTGELFF
TGTGCCAGCAGTGAGTGGCCCAACACCGGGGAGCTGTTTTTT
>TRBV2|-|-|TRBJ1-5
CASRHVSNQPQHF
TGTGCCAGCAGGCACGTAAGCAATCAGCCCCAGCATTTT
>TRBV7-8|-|once|TRBJ1-6
CASTVDSNSPLHF
TGTGCCAGCACCGTGGACAGTAATTCACCCCTCCACTTT
>TRBV9|-|many|TRBJ1-4
CASSPGDIDEKLFF
TGTGCCAGCAGCCCCGGGGACATCGATGAAAAACTGTTTTTT
>TRBV7-9|-|many|TRBJ1-5
CASSSQDQPQHF
TGTGCCAGCAGCTCGCAAGATCAGCCCCAGCATTTT
>TRBV27|-|-|TRBJ1-5
CASSLGSNQPRHF
TGTGCCAGCAGTTTGGGTTCCAATCAGCCCCGGCATTTT
>TRBV10-3|-|-|TRBJ1-1
CAIGQTNTEAFF
TGTGCCATCGGACAGACGAACACTGAAGCTTTCTTT
>TRBV6-1|-|-|TRBJ1-2
CASSEFKPNYGYTF
TGTGCCAGCAGTGAATTCAAACCTAACTATGGCTACACCTTC
>TRBV25-1|TRBD1|-|TRBJ2-5
CASSLGPGQGNQETQYF
TGTGCCAGCAGTCTGGGGCCGGGACAGGGGAACCAAGAGACCCAGTACTTC
>TRBV2|-|many|TRBJ1-5
CASSGGRHQPQHF
TGTGCCAGCAGTGGGGGGCGCCATCAGCCCCAGCATTTT
>TRBV19|-|many|TRBJ1-1
CASSIDPGGSTEAFF
TGTGCCAGTAGTATAGATCCTGGGGGGAGCACTGAAGCTTTCTTT
>TRBV6-5|-|-|TRBJ2-6
CASRSATSTEAF
TGTGCCAGCAGGTCGGCGACGTCCACTGAAGCTTTC
>TRBV4-1|-|-|TRBJ2-5
CASSRTGGTSRETQYF
TGCGCCAGCAGCCGAACAGGGGGGACTAGTCGTGAGACCCAGTACTTC
>TRBV6-5|-|many|TRBJ1-6
CASTFDRRGNSPLHF
TGTGCCAGCACCTTTGACAGGCGAGGCAATTCACCCCTCCACTTT
>TRBV9|-|many|TRBJ2-7
CASSATQGGYEQYF
TGTGCCAGCAGCGCTACGCAGGGGGGATACGAGCAGTACTTC
>TRBV12-3/TRBV12-4|TRBD1|many|TRBJ1-2
CASSLSTGDGYTF
TGTGCCAGCAGTTTATCGACAGGGGATGGCTACACCTTC
>TRBV2|-|-|TRBJ2-5
CASVFQGGGTEARETQYF
TGTGCCAGCGTATTCCAGGGTGGCGGCACTGAAGCTCGGGAGACCCAGTACTTC
>TRBV13|-|few|TRBJ1-5
CASSLLWGFSSNQPQHF
TGTGCCAGCAGTTTATTGTGGGGGTTCTCGAGCAATCAGCCCCAGCATTTT
>TRBV7-2|TRBD1|-|TRBJ1-1
CASGKGPGGTEAFF
TGTGCCAGCGGAAAGGGTCCAGGGGGCACTGAAGCTTTCTTT
>TRBV7-9|TRBD1|-|TRBJ1-1
CASSGGRTGRNTEAFF
TGTGCCAGCAGCGGTGGGAGGACAGGAAGAAACACTGAAGCTTTCTTT
>TRBV11-2|TRBD1|many|TRBJ1-1
CASSSIRTGRNTEAFF
TGTGCCAGCAGCTCGATAAGGACAGGGAGGAACACTGAAGCTTTCTTT
>TRBV10-3|TRBD1|-|TRBJ1-4
CAIGSGTVNEKLFF
TGTGCCATCGGGTCCGGGACAGTTAATGAAAAACTGTTTTTT
>TRBV6-5|TRBD2|once|TRBJ2-7
CASRGGGAQEREQYF
TGTGCCAGCAGGGGCGGGGGGGCCCAGGAACGCGAGCAGTACTTC
>TRBV10-3|TRBD1|many|TRBJ1-4
CAISEGTGNEKLFF
TGTGCCATCAGTGAAGGGACAGGGAATGAAAAACTGTTTTTT
>TRBV7-9|-|many|TRBJ1-4
CASSLAGEEKLFF
TGTGCCAGCAGCTTAGCCGGGGAGGAAAAACTGTTTTTT